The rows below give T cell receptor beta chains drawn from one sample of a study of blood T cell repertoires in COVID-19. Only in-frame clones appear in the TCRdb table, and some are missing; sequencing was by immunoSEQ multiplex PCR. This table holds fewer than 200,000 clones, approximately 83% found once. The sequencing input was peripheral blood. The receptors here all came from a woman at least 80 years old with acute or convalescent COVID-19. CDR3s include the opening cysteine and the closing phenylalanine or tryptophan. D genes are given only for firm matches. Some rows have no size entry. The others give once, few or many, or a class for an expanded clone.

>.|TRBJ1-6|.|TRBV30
TGTGCCTGGAGTTCTTGGCGTACAGTTAATAATTCACCCCTCCACTTT
CAWSSWRTVNNSPLHF
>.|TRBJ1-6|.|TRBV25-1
TGTGCCAGCTCAAGGGCAGGGTTTTCACCCCTCCACTTT
CASSRAGFSPLHF
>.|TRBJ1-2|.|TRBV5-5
TGTGCCAGCAGCCCGGCACAGGGATATGGCTACACCTTC
CASSPAQGYGYTF
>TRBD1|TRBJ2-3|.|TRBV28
TGTGCCAGCAGTTACCCCGGGACAGGGACCCCTCATGACACAGATACGCAGTATTTT
CASSYPGTGTPHDTDTQYF
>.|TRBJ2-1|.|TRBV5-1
TGCGCCAGCAGCTTGGGGGGACTCCGAGGGAGTGAGCAGTTCTTC
CASSLGGLRGSEQFF
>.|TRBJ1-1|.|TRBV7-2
TGTGCCAGCAGCTTAGATTCCGGGACACTTCGCGAAGCTTTCTTT
CASSLDSGTLREAFF
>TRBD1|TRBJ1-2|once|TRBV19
TGTGCCAGTAGCCGACAGGGTCCGCGGGGCTACACCTTC
CASSRQGPRGYTF
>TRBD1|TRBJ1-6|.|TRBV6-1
TGTGCCAGCAGTGACGGGCTAGGGGGCAGGAGCTCCTATAATTCACCCCTCCACTTT
CASSDGLGGRSSYNSPLHF
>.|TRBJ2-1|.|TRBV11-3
TGTGCCAGCAGCTTAAATCCAGTATCATACAATGAGCAGTTCTTC
CASSLNPVSYNEQFF
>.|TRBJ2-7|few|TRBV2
TGTGCCAGCAGTGACAGGGTCAGCTCCTACGAGCAGTACTTC
CASSDRVSSYEQYF
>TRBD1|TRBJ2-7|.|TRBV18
TGTGCCAGCTCCGCAGGGGGATCCTACGAGCAGTACTTC
CASSAGGSYEQYF
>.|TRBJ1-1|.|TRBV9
TGTGCCAGCAGCATGTCCGTTAACACTGAAGCTTTCTTT
CASSMSVNTEAFF
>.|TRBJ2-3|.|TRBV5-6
TGTGCCAGCAGCTTGGTTGCAGGGTTAGCTACGCAGTATTTT
CASSLVAGLATQYF
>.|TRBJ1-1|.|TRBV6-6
TGTGCCAGCTCGTCGCAGATCGAAGCTTTCTTT
CASSSQIEAFF
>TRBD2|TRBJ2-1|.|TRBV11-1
TGTGCCAGCAGAACAGCTAGCGGGGGGGCCAATGAGCAGTTCTTC
CASRTASGGANEQFF
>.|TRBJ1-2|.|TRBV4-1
TGCGCCAGCAGCCAAGAGCTGGTATTATGGGCAGGCTACACCTTC
CASSQELVLWAGYTF
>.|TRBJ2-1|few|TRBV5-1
TGCGCCAGCAGCTCCCCGGGACTTGCCATGACCCCGAGCTCCTACAATGAGCAGTTCTTC
CASSSPGLAMTPSSYNEQFF
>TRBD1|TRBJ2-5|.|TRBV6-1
TGTGCCAGCAGTGAAACGGGACAGGGGTTGGAGACCCAGTACTTC
CASSETGQGLETQYF
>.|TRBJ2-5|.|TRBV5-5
TGTGCCAGCAGCTTGTACGGGCCAGGGTTGGGAGAGACCCAGTACTTC
CASSLYGPGLGETQYF
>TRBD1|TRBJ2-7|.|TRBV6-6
TGTGCCAGCGGACGTCCGGGACAGCAGTACGAGCAGTACTTC
CASGRPGQQYEQYF
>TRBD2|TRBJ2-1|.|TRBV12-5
TGTGCTAGTGGTTTGGTACCGGGACTAGGAGGTAGAATTTACAATGAGCAGTTCTTC
CASGLVPGLGGRIYNEQFF
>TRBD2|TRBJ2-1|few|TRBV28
TGTGCCAGCAGTTCGGCCGGGGCAGCGGGGACGTCCAATGAGCAGTTCTTC
CASSSAGAAGTSNEQFF
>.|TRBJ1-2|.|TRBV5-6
TGTGCCAGCAGCTTGGCAGGGTATGGCTACACCTTC
CASSLAGYGYTF
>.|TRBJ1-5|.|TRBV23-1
TGCGCCAGCAGTCCGAGGGCTTGGAGTCAGCCCCAGCATTTT
CASSPRAWSQPQHF
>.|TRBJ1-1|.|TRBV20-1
TGCAGTGCTCGTGCAGGGAAGGAAGGGGACACTGAAGCTTTCTTT
CSARAGKEGDTEAFF
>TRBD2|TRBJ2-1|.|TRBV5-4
TGTGCCAGCAGCCCCACCACTCAGCGGGAGGGCTACAATGAGCAGTTCTTC
CASSPTTQREGYNEQFF
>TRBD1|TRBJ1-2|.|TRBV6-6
TGTGCCAGCAGTGGACCGACCGGGACAGGGTACGGCTACACCTTC
CASSGPTGTGYGYTF